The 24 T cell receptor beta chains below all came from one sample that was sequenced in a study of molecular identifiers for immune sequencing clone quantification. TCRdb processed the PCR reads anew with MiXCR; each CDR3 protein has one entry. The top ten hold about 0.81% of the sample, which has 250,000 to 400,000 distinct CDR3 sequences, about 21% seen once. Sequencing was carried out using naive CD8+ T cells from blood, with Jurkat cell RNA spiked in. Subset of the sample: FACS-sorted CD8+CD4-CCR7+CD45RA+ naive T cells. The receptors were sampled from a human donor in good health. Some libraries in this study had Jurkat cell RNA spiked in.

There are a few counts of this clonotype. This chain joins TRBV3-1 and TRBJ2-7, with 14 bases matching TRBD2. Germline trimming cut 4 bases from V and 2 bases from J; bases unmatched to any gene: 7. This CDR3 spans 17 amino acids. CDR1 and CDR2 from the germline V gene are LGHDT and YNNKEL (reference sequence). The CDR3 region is CASSPTGLAGGPYEQYF. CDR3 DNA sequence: TGTGCCAGCAGCCCCACAGGACTAGCGGGGGGCCCCTACGAGCAGTACTTC.

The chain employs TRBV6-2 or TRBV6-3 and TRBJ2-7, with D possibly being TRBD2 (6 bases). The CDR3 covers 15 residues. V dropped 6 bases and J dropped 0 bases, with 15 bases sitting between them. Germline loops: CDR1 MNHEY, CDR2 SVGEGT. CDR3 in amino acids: CASSAIGGTSYEQYF. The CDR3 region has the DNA TGTGCCAGCAGCGCTATCGGGGGAACCTCCTACGAGCAGTACTTC.

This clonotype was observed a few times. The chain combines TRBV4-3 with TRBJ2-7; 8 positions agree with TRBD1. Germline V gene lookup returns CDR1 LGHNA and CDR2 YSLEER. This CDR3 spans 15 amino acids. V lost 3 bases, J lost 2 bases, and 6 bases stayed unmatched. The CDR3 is CASSQGGTGPYEQYF. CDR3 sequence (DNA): TGCGCCAGCAGCCAGGGCGGGACAGGCCCCTACGAGCAGTACTTC.

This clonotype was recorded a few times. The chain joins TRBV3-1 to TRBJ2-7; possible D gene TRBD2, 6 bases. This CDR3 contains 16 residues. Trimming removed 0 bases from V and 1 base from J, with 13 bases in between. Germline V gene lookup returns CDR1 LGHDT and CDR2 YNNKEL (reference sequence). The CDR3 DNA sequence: TGTGCCAGCAGCCAAGATGGCTTGCGGGGATCCTACGAGCAGTACTTC. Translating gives CASSQDGLRGSYEQYF.

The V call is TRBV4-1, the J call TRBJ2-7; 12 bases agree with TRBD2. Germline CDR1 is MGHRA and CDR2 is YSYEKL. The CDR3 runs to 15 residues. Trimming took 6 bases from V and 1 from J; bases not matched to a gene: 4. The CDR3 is CASRKGLAGSYEQYF. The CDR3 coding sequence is TGCGCCAGCAGAAAGGGACTAGCGGGTTCCTACGAGCAGTACTTC.

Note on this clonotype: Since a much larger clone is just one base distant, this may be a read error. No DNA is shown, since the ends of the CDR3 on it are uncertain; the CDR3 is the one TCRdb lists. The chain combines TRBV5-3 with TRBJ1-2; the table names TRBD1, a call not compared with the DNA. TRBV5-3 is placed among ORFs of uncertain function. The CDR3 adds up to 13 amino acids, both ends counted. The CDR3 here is CASSSQGSYGCTF.

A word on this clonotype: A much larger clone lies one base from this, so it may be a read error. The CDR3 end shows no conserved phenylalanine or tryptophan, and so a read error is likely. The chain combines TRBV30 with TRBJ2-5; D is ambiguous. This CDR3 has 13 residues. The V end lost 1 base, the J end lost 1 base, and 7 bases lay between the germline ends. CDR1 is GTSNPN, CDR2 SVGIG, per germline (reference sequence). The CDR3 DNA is TGTGCCTGGAGTGGACCAATCCAAGAGACCCAGTACCTC. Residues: CAWSGPIQETQYL.

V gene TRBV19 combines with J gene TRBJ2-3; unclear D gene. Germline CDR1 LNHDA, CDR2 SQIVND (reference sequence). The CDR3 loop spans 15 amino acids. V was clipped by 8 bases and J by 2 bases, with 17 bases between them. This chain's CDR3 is CASEVGIGTTDTQYF. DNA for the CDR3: TGTGCCAGTGAAGTGGGCATCGGTACCACAGATACGCAGTATTTT.

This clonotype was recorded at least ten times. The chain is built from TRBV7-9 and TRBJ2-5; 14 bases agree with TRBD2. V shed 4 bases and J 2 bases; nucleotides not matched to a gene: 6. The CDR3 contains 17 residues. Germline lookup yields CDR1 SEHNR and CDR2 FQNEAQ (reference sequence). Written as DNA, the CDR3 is TGTGCCAGCAGCTACCGGACTAGCGGGGGGTATCAAGAGACCCAGTACTTC. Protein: CASSYRTSGGYQETQYF.

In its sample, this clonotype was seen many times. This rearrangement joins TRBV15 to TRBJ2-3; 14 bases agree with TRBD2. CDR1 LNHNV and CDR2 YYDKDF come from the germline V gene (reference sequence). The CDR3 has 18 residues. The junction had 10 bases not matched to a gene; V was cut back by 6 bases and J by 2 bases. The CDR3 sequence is CATSTGLAGVNPTDTQYF. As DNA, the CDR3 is TGTGCCACCAGTACGGGACTAGCGGGGGTTAACCCCACAGATACGCAGTATTTT.

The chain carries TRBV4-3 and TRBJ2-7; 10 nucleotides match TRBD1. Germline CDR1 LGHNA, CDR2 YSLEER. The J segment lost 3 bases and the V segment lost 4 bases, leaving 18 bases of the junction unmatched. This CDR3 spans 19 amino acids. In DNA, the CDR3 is TGCGCCAGCAGCCCCAATGCCGGGACAGGGGCCGGCCCGGTCTACGAGCAGTACTTC. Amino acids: CASSPNAGTGAGPVYEQYF.

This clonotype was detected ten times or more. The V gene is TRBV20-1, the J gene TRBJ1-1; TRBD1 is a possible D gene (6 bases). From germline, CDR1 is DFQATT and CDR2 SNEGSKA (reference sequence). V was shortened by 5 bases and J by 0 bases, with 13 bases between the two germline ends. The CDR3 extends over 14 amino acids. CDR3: CSAGQQGLNTEAFF. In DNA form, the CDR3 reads TGCAGTGCTGGCCAACAGGGTTTGAACACTGAAGCTTTCTTT.

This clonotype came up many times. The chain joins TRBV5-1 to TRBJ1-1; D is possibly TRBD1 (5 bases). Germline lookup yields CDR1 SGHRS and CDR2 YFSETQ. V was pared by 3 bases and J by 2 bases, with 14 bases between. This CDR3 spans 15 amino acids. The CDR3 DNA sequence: TGCGCCAGCAGCTGGGGGACGAGGGGCAACACTGAAGCTTTCTTT. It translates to CASSWGTRGNTEAFF.

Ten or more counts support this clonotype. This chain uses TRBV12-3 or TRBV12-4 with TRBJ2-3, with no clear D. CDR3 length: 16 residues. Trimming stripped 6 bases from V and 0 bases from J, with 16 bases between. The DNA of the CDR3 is TGTGCCAGCAGCTCCCCTTTTGTGGGAAGCACAGATACGCAGTATTTT. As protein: CASSSPFVGSTDTQYF.

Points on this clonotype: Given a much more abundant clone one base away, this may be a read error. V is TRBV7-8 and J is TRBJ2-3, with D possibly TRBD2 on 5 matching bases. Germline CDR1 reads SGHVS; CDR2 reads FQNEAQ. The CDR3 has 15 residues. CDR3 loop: CASSLAQSSTDTQCF. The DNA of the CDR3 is TGTGCCAGCAGCTTAGCGCAGTCTAGCACAGATACGCAGTGTTTT.

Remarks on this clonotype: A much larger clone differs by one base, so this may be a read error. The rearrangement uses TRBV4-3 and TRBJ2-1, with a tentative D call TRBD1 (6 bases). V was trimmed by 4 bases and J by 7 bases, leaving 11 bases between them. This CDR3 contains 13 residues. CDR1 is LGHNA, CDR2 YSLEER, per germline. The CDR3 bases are TGCGCCAGCAGCCGAATACAGGGTAATGAGCAGTTCTTC. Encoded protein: CASSRIQGNEQFF.

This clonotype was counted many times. The CDR3 sequence is CASSLRREYEQYF. CDR3 sequence (DNA): TGTGCCAGCAGCCTCCGCAGGGAGTACGAGCAGTACTTC. The rearrangement joins TRBV5-6 to TRBJ2-7; TRBD1 or TRBD2 may be the D gene (5 bases each). Germline CDR1 SGHDT, CDR2 YYEEEE. This CDR3 contains 13 residues. V shed 4 bases and J shed 4 bases, with 12 bases lying between them. Full variable domain (outside the CDR3, taken from reference TRBV5-6 and TRBJ2-7): DAGVTQSPTHLIKTRGQQVTLRCSPKSGHDTVSWYQQALGQGPQFIFQYYEEEERQRGNFPDRFSGHQFPNYSSELNVNALLLGDSALYLCASSLRREYEQYFGPGTRLTVT.

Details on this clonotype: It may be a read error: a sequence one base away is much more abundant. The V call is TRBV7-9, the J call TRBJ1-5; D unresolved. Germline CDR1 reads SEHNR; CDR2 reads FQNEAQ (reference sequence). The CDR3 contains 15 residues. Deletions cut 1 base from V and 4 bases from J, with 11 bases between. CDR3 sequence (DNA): TGTGCCAGCAGCTTAGGGAGAGCGGGAAATCAGCCCCAGCATTTT. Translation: CASSLGRAGNQPQHF. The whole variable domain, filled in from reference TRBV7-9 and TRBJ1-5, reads DTGVSQNPRHKITKRGQNVTFRCDPISEHNRLYWYRQTLGQGPEFLTYFQNEAQLEKSRLLSDRFSAERPKGSFSTLEIQRTEQGDSAMYLCASSLGRAGNQPQHFGDGTRLSIL.

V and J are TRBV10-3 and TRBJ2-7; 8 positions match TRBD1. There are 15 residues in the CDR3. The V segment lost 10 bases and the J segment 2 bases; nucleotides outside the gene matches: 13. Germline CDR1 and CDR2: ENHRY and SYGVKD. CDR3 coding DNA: TGTGCCACGACCGCCGGGACAGGCAAAGCCTACGAGCAGTACTTC. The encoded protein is CATTAGTGKAYEQYF.

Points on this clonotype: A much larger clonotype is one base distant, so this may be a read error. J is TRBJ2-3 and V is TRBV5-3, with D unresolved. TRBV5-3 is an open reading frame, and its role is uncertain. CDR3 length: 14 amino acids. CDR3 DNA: TGTGCCAGCGGATGGACCCCTTTGGCAGATACGCGGTATTTT. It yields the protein CASGWTPLADTRYF.

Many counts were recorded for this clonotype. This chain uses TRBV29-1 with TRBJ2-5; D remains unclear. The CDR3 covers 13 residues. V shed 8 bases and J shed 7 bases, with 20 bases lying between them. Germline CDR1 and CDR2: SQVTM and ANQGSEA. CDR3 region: CSPDGPYPGTQYF. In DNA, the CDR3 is TGCAGCCCGGACGGGCCCTATCCAGGGACCCAGTACTTC.

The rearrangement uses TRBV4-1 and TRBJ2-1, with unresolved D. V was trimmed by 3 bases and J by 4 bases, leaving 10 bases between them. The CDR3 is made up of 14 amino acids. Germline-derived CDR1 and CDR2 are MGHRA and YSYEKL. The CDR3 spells CASSHERAYNEQFF. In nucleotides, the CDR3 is TGCGCCAGCAGCCACGAGCGAGCTTACAATGAGCAGTTCTTC.

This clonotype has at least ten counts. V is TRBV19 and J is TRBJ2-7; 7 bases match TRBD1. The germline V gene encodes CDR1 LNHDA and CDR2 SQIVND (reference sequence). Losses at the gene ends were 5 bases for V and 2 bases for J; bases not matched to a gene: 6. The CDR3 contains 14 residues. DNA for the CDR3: TGTGCCAGTAGTCTGGGGACAGCCACCTACGAGCAGTACTTC. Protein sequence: CASSLGTATYEQYF.

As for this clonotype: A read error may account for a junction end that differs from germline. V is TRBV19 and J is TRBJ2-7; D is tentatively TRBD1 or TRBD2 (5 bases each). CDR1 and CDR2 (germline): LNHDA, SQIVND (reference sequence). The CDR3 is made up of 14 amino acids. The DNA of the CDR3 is TGTGCCGGTAGTCCGGGGACCCCGTTCTACGAGCAGTACTTC. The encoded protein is CAGSPGTPFYEQYF. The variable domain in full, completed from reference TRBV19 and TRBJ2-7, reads DGGITQSPKYLFRKEGQNVTLSCEQNLNHDAMYWYRQDPGQGLRLIYYSQIVNDFQKGDIAEGYSVSREKKESFPLTVTSAQKNPTAFYLCAGSPGTPFYEQYFGPGTRLTVT.